Listed below are T cell receptor beta chains from one sample, sequenced in a study of blood T cell repertoires in COVID-19. Method: immunoSEQ multiplex PCR; TCRdb's copy keeps in-frame clones and lacks some. Of around 300,000 clones in the sample, about nine tenths were seen once. Sequenced sample: PBMCs or T cells enriched from blood (not recorded which). The source of these receptors is a woman in her twenties or thirties who had recovered from COVID-19. The CDR3 runs from the conserved cysteine through the conserved F or W. The order of the fields is V gene, D gene, clone size, J gene, CDR3 protein, CDR3 DNA. D genes are given only for firm matches. The listing skips clone size in some rows; elsewhere it reads once, few, many or a size class.

V: TRBV20-1
D: -
size: -
J: TRBJ1-1
CDR3: CSASKNRGTEAFF
DNA: TGCAGTGCCAGTAAAAATCGGGGGACTGAAGCTTTCTTT

V: TRBV10-2
D: TRBD2
size: -
J: TRBJ2-2
CDR3: CASSEQGLGIGELFF
DNA: TGCGCCAGCAGTGAGCAGGGACTAGGAATCGGGGAGCTGTTTTTT

V: TRBV24-1
D: -
size: -
J: TRBJ2-1
CDR3: CATSDLDLAELNEQFF
DNA: TGTGCCACCAGTGATTTAGATTTGGCGGAGCTCAATGAGCAGTTCTTC

V: TRBV19
D: -
size: -
J: TRBJ1-3
CDR3: CASRSVGNTIYF
DNA: TGTGCCAGTAGATCAGTTGGAAACACCATATATTTT

V: TRBV9
D: -
size: -
J: TRBJ2-3
CDR3: CASSGVGVGTDTQYF
DNA: TGTGCCAGCAGCGGGGTGGGAGTGGGCACAGATACGCAGTATTTT

V: TRBV5-1
D: TRBD1
size: once
J: TRBJ1-1
CDR3: CASSLGTGGYTEAFF
DNA: TGCGCCAGCAGCTTGGGGACAGGGGGTTACACTGAAGCTTTCTTT

V: TRBV5-1
D: -
size: -
J: TRBJ2-3
CDR3: CASSRQSSTDTQYF
DNA: TGCGCCAGCAGCCGACAATCTAGCACAGATACGCAGTATTTT

V: TRBV12-2
D: -
size: -
J: TRBJ1-2
CDR3: CASRFPSGSFFGYTF
DNA: TGTGCAAGTCGCTTCCCCTCGGGGTCTTTCTTTGGCTACACCTTC

V: TRBV11-2
D: TRBD2
size: -
J: TRBJ2-7
CDR3: CASSLWLAGDSAYEQYF
DNA: TGTGCCAGCAGCTTATGGCTAGCGGGAGACTCAGCGTACGAGCAGTACTTC

V: TRBV5-1
D: TRBD1
size: -
J: TRBJ2-6
CDR3: CASSRGTGIAGANVLTF
DNA: TGCGCCAGCAGCCGCGGGACAGGGATTGCTGGGGCCAACGTCCTGACTTTC

V: TRBV7-2
D: TRBD1
size: -
J: TRBJ1-2
CDR3: CASSLVHGSAGGNYGYTF
DNA: TGTGCCAGCAGCTTAGTGCATGGTTCGGCAGGGGGCAACTATGGCTACACCTTC

V: TRBV19
D: TRBD1
size: -
J: TRBJ2-1
CDR3: CASTKTGGAEQFF
DNA: TGTGCCAGTACCAAGACAGGGGGCGCTGAGCAGTTCTTC

V: TRBV2
D: TRBD1
size: -
J: TRBJ1-6
CDR3: CASRDRDNQGVYNSPLHF
DNA: TGTGCCAGCAGGGACCGGGACAATCAGGGGGTTTATAATTCACCCCTCCACTTT

V: TRBV6-2/TRBV6-3
D: TRBD1
size: -
J: TRBJ2-1
CDR3: CASSYSGTGNYNEQFF
DNA: TGTGCCAGCAGTTACTCAGGGACAGGAAACTACAATGAGCAGTTCTTC

V: TRBV5-1
D: TRBD2
size: -
J: TRBJ2-5
CDR3: CASSSLSSGVETQYF
DNA: TGCGCCAGCAGCTCACTATCTAGCGGAGTAGAGACCCAGTACTTC

V: TRBV27
D: -
size: -
J: TRBJ2-1
CDR3: CASSIARRSEQFF
DNA: TGTGCCAGCAGTATAGCCCGCCGCAGCGAGCAGTTCTTC

V: TRBV15
D: -
size: -
J: TRBJ1-2
CDR3: CATSNPQAAHGYTF
DNA: TGTGCCACCAGTAACCCGCAGGCAGCTCATGGCTACACCTTC

V: TRBV18
D: -
size: -
J: TRBJ2-1
CDR3: CASSPQQTNNEQFF
DNA: TGTGCCAGCTCACCTCAACAGACAAACAATGAGCAGTTCTTC

V: TRBV7-8
D: -
size: -
J: TRBJ1-1
CDR3: CASSPRQVVFF
DNA: TGTGCCAGCAGCCCCAGACAGGTGGTTTTCTTT